This record concerns one TCR beta chain sequence. The data were produced by immunoSEQ multiplex PCR, yet TCRdb's version contains in-frame clones alone and is incomplete. The sample gives 450,000 to 700,000 clones, roughly 95% of which show up once; about 0.11% is in the top ten. Trimming shortened V by 2 bases and J by 2 bases, and 11 bases separated the two germline ends. The germline V gene has CDR1 SGDLS and CDR2 YYNGEE. The CDR3 contains 14 residues. The sample belongs to a study of shared clonotypes between healthy human individuals. Naive CD8 cells lacked CD45RO and underwent positive selection for CCR7, leaving out terminally differentiated effector memory CD45RA+ cells.

The receptor was derived from a woman aged 30 to 39 in good health. J is TRBJ2-7 and V is TRBV9; TRBD2 might be the D (5 bases). The source material was naive CD8+ T cells sorted from blood. In DNA, the CDR3 is TGTGCCAGCAGCGTTGGCGGGCCTACCTACGAGCAGTACTTC. Encoded protein: CASSVGGPTYEQYF. Using reference TRBV9 and TRBJ2-7 for the parts outside the CDR3, the full variable domain is DSGVTQTPKHLITATGQRVTLRCSPRSGDLSVYWYQQSLDQGLQFLIQYYNGEERAKGNILERFSAQQFPDLHSELNLSSLELGDSALYFCASSVGGPTYEQYFGPGTRLTVT.